These 28 T cell receptor beta chains were sequenced from one sample in a study of blood T cell repertoires in COVID-19 (dated by TCRdb to the early 2020s). Libraries came from the immunoSEQ multiplex PCR assay. Held by TCRdb, this immuneACCESS table contains in-frame sequences only and omits some clones. Under half of the omission traces to an unresolved V gene where checked; the cause of the rest is unknown. The sample contains about 150,000 clones, more than 80% of them found a single time. The top ten constitute roughly 13% of the sample. Sequencing was performed on peripheral blood. Every receptor here comes from a man aged 18 to 29 with COVID-19, enrolled during active disease.

The chain carries TRBV6-5 and TRBJ2-7; 8 positions match TRBD1. The V segment lost 0 bases and the J segment 2 bases; nucleotides outside the gene matches: 3. The CDR3 sequence is 15 residues long. Germline assignment: CDR1 MNHEY and CDR2 SVGAGI. This CDR3 reads CASSYSAGGPYEQYF. The CDR3 nucleotides read TGTGCCAGCAGTTACTCGGCAGGGGGCCCCTACGAGCAGTACTTC.

The chain carries TRBV29-1 and TRBJ2-5, with D tentatively TRBD2 (5 bases). Trimming pared 3 bases from V and 7 bases from J, leaving 6 bases between. This CDR3 is 10 amino acids long. Per germline, CDR1 SQVTM and CDR2 ANQGSEA. The CDR3 here is CSVEAGTQYF. CDR3 in DNA: TGCAGCGTTGAGGCGGGGACCCAGTACTTC.

This clone was observed a few times. The V and J genes are TRBV2 and TRBJ2-5; 7 bases are a match to TRBD2. The CDR3 is 13 amino acids. V dropped 11 bases and J dropped 4; count of bases not matched to a gene: 10. CDR1 and CDR2 (germline): SNHLY, FYNNEI. The DNA of the CDR3 is TGTGCCCGGGGGGTCAGGGCGGGAGAGACCCAGTACTTC. Translating gives CARGVRAGETQYF.

In nucleotides, the CDR3 is TGTGCCAGCAGCTTGGGGAGGGGAGACACGTATGGCTACACCTTC. This sequence encodes CASSLGRGDTYGYTF. The chain has TRBV13 and TRBJ1-2, with D perhaps TRBD1 (5 bases). The germline V and J ends were trimmed by 3 bases and 5 bases, with 16 bases remaining between them. Germline assignment: CDR1 PRHDT and CDR2 FYEKMQ (reference sequence). The CDR3 has 15 residues. The variable domain in full, with the rest retrieved from reference TRBV13 and TRBJ1-2, is AAGVIQSPRHLIKEKRETATLKCYPIPRHDTVYWYQQGPGQDPQFLISFYEKMQSDKGSIPDRFSAQQFSDYHSELNMSSLELGDSALYFCASSLGRGDTYGYTFGSGTRLTVV.

The rearrangement uses TRBV27 and TRBJ2-5; TRBD1 matches 7 bases. There are 13 residues in the CDR3. Trimming took 7 bases from V and 5 from J; bases not matched to a gene: 7. Germline assignment: CDR1 MNHEY and CDR2 SMNVEV (reference sequence). The CDR3 spells CASTDRLYETQYF. CDR3 nucleotide sequence: TGTGCCAGCACGGACAGGTTGTATGAGACCCAGTACTTC.

The V call is TRBV11-2, the J call TRBJ2-1; TRBD1 matches at 10 bases. This CDR3 has 13 residues. V lost 4 bases to trimming and J lost 10 bases; unmatched junction nucleotides: 4. The germline CDR1 and CDR2 sequences are SGHAT and FQNNGV. The CDR3 spells CASSSRQGAEQFF. Here the CDR3 DNA reads TGTGCCAGCAGCTCTAGACAGGGGGCGGAGCAGTTCTTC. Drawing the rest from reference TRBV11-2 and TRBJ2-1, the complete variable domain is EAGVAQSPRYKIIEKRQSVAFWCNPISGHATLYWYQQILGQGPKLLIQFQNNGVVDDSQLPKDRFSAERLKGVDSTLKIQPAKLEDSAVYLCASSSRQGAEQFFGPGTRLTVL.

The chain carries TRBV19 and TRBJ2-7; TRBD1 matches 8 bases. CDR1 and CDR2 (germline): LNHDA, SQIVND (reference sequence). V trimming: 5 bases; J trimming: 2 bases; junction bases outside the gene matches: 8. This CDR3 has 15 amino acids. CDR3 sequence (DNA): TGTGCCAGTAGTGCCGACAGGGGATCCCCCTACGAGCAGTACTTC. The encoded protein is CASSADRGSPYEQYF.

The table lists this clone with a count of one. The V call is TRBV9, the J call TRBJ2-3; D gene ambiguous. The germline V gene has CDR1 SGDLS and CDR2 YYNGEE. The CDR3 extends over 12 amino acids. Deletions cut 3 bases from V and 6 bases from J, with 8 bases between. The CDR3 region is CASSALSDTQYF. The CDR3 region has the DNA TGTGCCAGCAGCGCGCTATCCGATACGCAGTATTTT.

Here the CDR3 DNA reads TGTGCCAGCACCTACAGGGGGCGGGGGTCCTACGAGCAGTACTTC. It translates to CASTYRGRGSYEQYF. This chain uses TRBV27 with TRBJ2-7; 9 nucleotides line up with TRBD1. The CDR3 is 15 amino acids. Germline V gene data show CDR1 as MNHEY and CDR2 as SMNVEV (reference sequence). V dropped 7 bases and J dropped 1; count of bases not matched to a gene: 8.

V gene TRBV5-1 combines with J gene TRBJ2-7; 9 nucleotides match TRBD1. This CDR3 has 16 residues. With 4 bases clipped from V and 0 bases from J, the junction kept 8 bases outside the gene matches. Germline CDR1 SGHRS, CDR2 YFSETQ. The CDR3 DNA sequence: TGCGCCAGCAGCCCTCCAACAGGGGGCGCCTCCTACGAGCAGTACTTC. Residues: CASSPPTGGASYEQYF.

The chain recombines TRBV6-6 with TRBJ1-2; TRBD1 matches 11 bases. V dropped 5 bases and J dropped 8; count of bases not matched to a gene: 13. The V gene's germline CDR1 is MNHNY and CDR2 SVGAGI (reference sequence). The CDR3 runs to 16 residues. The CDR3: CASSPLGQGAPWGYTF. CDR3 DNA sequence: TGTGCCAGCAGTCCGCTCGGACAGGGGGCACCCTGGGGCTACACCTTC.

The chain uses TRBV4-1 and TRBJ2-7; the match to TRBD1 covers 10 bases. Germline CDR1 reads MGHRA; CDR2 reads YSYEKL. This CDR3 has 15 amino acids. The ends lost 6 bases at V and 2 bases at J; junction bases unmatched: 7. The DNA for the CDR3 is TGCGCCAGCAGATTGGGACAGGGGAGGCCCTACGAGCAGTACTTC. As protein: CASRLGQGRPYEQYF.

This clone has only one observation. A junction boundary mismatches the germline segment, possibly from a read error. The V call is TRBV2, the J call TRBJ1-4, with D possibly TRBD1 on 6 matching bases. The CDR3 has 16 residues. In germline, CDR1 is SNHLY, CDR2 FYNNEI. CDR3 sequence (DNA): TGTGCCAGCAGCCTTCCCTTTGACAGGAGTAATGAAAAACTGCTTTTT. This gives the protein CASSLPFDRSNEKLLF.

The rearrangement uses TRBV7-3 and TRBJ2-2; 8 bases align to TRBD2. The CDR3 has 14 amino acids. Germline CDR1 and CDR2: SGHTA and FQGTGA. After removal of 7 bases from V and 1 base from J, the junction contained 2 bases not matched to a gene. The CDR3 DNA reads TGTGCCAGCAAAACTAGCGGGAACACCGGGGAGCTGTTTTTT. Its translation is CASKTSGNTGELFF.

V is TRBV19 and J is TRBJ2-1; 7 bases map to TRBD2. Trimming removed 7 bases from V and 9 bases from J; junction bases left unmatched: 15. Germline assignment: CDR1 LNHDA and CDR2 SQIVND (reference sequence). This CDR3 contains 15 residues. CDR3 sequence (DNA): TGTGCCAGTACCCCGATTGGGGCGGGAGTTAGTGAGCAGTTCTTC. Translated, it gives CASTPIGAGVSEQFF.

J is TRBJ2-1 and V is TRBV7-9, with D uncertain. Germline CDR1 and CDR2: SEHNR and FQNEAQ (reference sequence). The germline V and J ends were trimmed by 1 base and 6 bases, with 10 bases remaining between them. CDR3 size: 14 residues. In DNA, the CDR3 is TGTGCCAGCAGCTTAGGAGACGGGTCCAATGAGCAGTTCTTC. It translates to CASSLGDGSNEQFF.

The chain employs TRBV24-1 and TRBJ2-2; a possible D gene is TRBD1 (5 bases). V was clipped by 0 bases and J by 0 bases, with 7 bases between them. The CDR3 has 16 amino acids. Germline CDR1 reads KGHDR; CDR2 reads SFDVKD. The CDR3 DNA reads as TGTGCCACCAGTGATTTGCGGACAACGAACACCGGGGAGCTGTTTTTT. Its protein product is CATSDLRTTNTGELFF.

This chain links TRBV28 with TRBJ1-2; 7 bases map to TRBD1. The germline gives CDR1 MDHEN, CDR2 SYDVKM. The CDR3 is 16 amino acids. Unmatched junction bases numbered 11, after V lost 4 bases and J lost 3 bases. CDR3 amino acids: CASSSPAGGWDYGYTF. CDR3 bases: TGTGCCAGCAGTTCCCCCGCAGGGGGTTGGGACTATGGCTACACCTTC.

V and J are TRBV19 and TRBJ1-2; D perhaps matches TRBD1 (6 bases). V was shortened by 2 bases and J by 2 bases, with 15 bases between the two germline ends. Germline CDR1 is LNHDA and CDR2 is SQIVND (reference sequence). CDR3 size: 16 residues. CDR3 region: CASSIIPLQGNYGYTF. The CDR3 nucleotides read TGTGCCAGTAGTATAATCCCTCTTCAGGGGAACTATGGCTACACCTTC. The entire variable domain, with the rest obtained from reference TRBV19 and TRBJ1-2, is as follows: DGGITQSPKYLFRKEGQNVTLSCEQNLNHDAMYWYRQDPGQGLRLIYYSQIVNDFQKGDIAEGYSVSREKKESFPLTVTSAQKNPTAFYLCASSIIPLQGNYGYTFGSGTRLTVV.

This chain links TRBV9 with TRBJ2-3; no clear D. V lost 1 base, J lost 5 bases, and 11 bases lay in between. The CDR3 sequence is 14 residues long. Germline V gene lookup returns CDR1 SGDLS and CDR2 YYNGEE. The DNA of the CDR3 is TGTGCCAGCAGCGTAACCGACACCGAAGATACGCAGTATTTT. Amino acids: CASSVTDTEDTQYF.

V is TRBV28 and J is TRBJ2-7, with D uncertain. V shed 2 bases and J shed 3 bases, with 11 bases lying between them. This CDR3 spans 14 amino acids. Germline CDR1 is MDHEN and CDR2 is SYDVKM. CDR3 protein: CASSLGRLYYEQYF. CDR3 DNA sequence: TGTGCCAGCAGTTTAGGTCGCCTATACTACGAGCAGTACTTC.

J is TRBJ2-7 and V is TRBV5-1, with 8 bases aligning to TRBD2. V lost 5 bases, J lost 0 bases, and 4 bases stayed unmatched. The V gene's germline CDR1 is SGHRS and CDR2 YFSETQ. The CDR3 length is 14 residues. The CDR3 sequence: CASRTGGSSYEQYF. The CDR3 bases are TGCGCCAGCAGAACGGGGGGGAGCTCCTACGAGCAGTACTTC.

This chain connects TRBV7-9 to TRBJ1-6; D is uncertain. Germline V gives CDR1 SEHNR, CDR2 FQNEAQ (reference sequence). The CDR3 totals 14 residues. V lost 11 bases, J lost 0 bases, and 11 bases lay in between. The CDR3 nucleotides read TGTGCCTCCCAGTGGAGCTCCTATAATTCACCCCTCCACTTT. As protein: CASQWSSYNSPLHF.

V gene TRBV25-1 combines with J gene TRBJ2-1; 11 bases match TRBD2. The CDR3 spans 15 residues. V trimming: 5 bases; J trimming: 3 bases; junction bases outside the gene matches: 3. In germline, CDR1 is MGHDK, CDR2 SYGVNS. This CDR3 is CASSIAGGVYNEQFF. The CDR3 DNA reads TGTGCCAGCAGTATAGCGGGAGGGGTCTACAATGAGCAGTTCTTC.

The rearrangement links TRBV10-3 to TRBJ2-2; 10 positions match TRBD2. With V trimmed by 8 bases and J by 1 base, 1 base remained unmatched. From germline, CDR1 is ENHRY and CDR2 SYGVKD. The CDR3 is 14 amino acids. CDR3 residues: CAIGLAENTGELFF. CDR3 nucleotide sequence: TGTGCCATCGGACTAGCGGAGAACACCGGGGAGCTGTTTTTT.

The rearrangement uses TRBV10-3 and TRBJ2-1; TRBD2 agrees at 7 bases. V lost 2 bases and J lost 5; bases outside the gene matches: 3. The CDR3 is 14 residues long. The V gene's germline CDR1 is ENHRY and CDR2 SYGVKD. The CDR3 region is CAISEAGAHNEQFF. CDR3 coding DNA: TGTGCCATCAGTGAGGCGGGAGCCCACAATGAGCAGTTCTTC.

The gene calls are TRBV21-1 and TRBJ1-3; the table's TRBD1 call for D was not verified on the DNA. TRBV21-1 is a pseudogene segment. The CDR3 has 15 amino acids. The CDR3: CARPYRSRSGNTIYF. The CDR3 DNA sequence: TGTGCCAGACCCTACAGGTCTCGCTCTGGAAACACCATATATTTT.

The CDR3, as DNA: TGTGCCAGCTCACCACCAGCGTACTCTGGAAACACCATATATTTT. Translated, it gives CASSPPAYSGNTIYF. The chain links TRBV18 to TRBJ1-3; D not certain. Germline V gives CDR1 KGHSH, CDR2 LQKENI. Trimming removed 0 bases at V and 0 bases at J, with 6 bases between. CDR3 length: 15 amino acids.